This entry lists 4 T cell receptor beta chains sequenced from one sample in a study of T cell responses to AZD1222 COVID-19 vaccine. Method: immunoSEQ multiplex PCR; TCRdb's copy keeps in-frame clones and lacks some. This table holds roughly 150,000 clones, approximately 89% found once. Here the sequenced sample was peripheral blood, taken on day 0 of AZD1222 vaccination. The receptors stem from an adult in good health.

The gene calls are TRBV4-1 and TRBJ1-6, with TRBD1 as a possible D gene (5 bases). The CDR3 is 16 amino acids. CDR1 is MGHRA and CDR2 is YSYEKL in the germline V gene. V lost 3 bases, J lost 8 bases, and 17 bases lay in between. Here the CDR3 reads CASSQASSGTYSPLHF. The CDR3 bases are TGCGCCAGCAGCCAGGCCTCTTCAGGGACCTATTCACCCCTCCACTTT.

This chain uses TRBV28 with TRBJ1-3; D remains unclear. V dropped 7 bases and J dropped 0 bases, with 7 bases sitting between them. The CDR3 loop spans 13 amino acids. Germline assignment: CDR1 MDHEN and CDR2 SYDVKM. The CDR3 nucleotides are TGTGCCAGCATAGACTACTCTGGAAACACCATATATTTT. It translates to CASIDYSGNTIYF.

The chain carries TRBV9 and TRBJ1-6; D is possibly TRBD1 (6 bases). The CDR3 consists of 14 residues. The ends were cut back, 0 bases at V and 6 bases at J, with 7 bases in the middle. CDR1 is SGDLS and CDR2 is YYNGEE in the germline V gene. The CDR3 sequence is CASSVADSNSPLHF. In nucleotides, the CDR3 is TGTGCCAGCAGCGTAGCGGACAGTAATTCACCCCTCCACTTT.

The chain recombines TRBV7-2 with TRBJ2-7; the D gene is possibly TRBD2 (6 bases). The CDR3 sequence is 14 residues long. Trimming shortened V by 3 bases and J by 3 bases, and 12 bases separated the two germline ends. Germline V gene data show CDR1 as SGHTA and CDR2 as FQGNSA. CDR3 sequence reads: CASSFEGGGYEQYF. As DNA, the CDR3 is TGTGCCAGCAGCTTCGAGGGAGGTGGCTACGAGCAGTACTTC.